The 27 T cell receptor beta chains presented below share a single source sample, sequenced in a study of blood T cell repertoires in COVID-19. Libraries were prepared by immunoSEQ multiplex PCR; TCRdb keeps only in-frame clonotypes and omits some of them. The sample lists about 130,000 clones, about 85% occurring once. The sample comprised peripheral blood. Every receptor here comes from a woman older than 75 with acute or convalescent COVID-19.

As regards this clone: This same CDR3 is encoded by further DNA sequences in the sample. This chain joins TRBV5-6 and TRBJ1-5; no reliable D call. V dropped 0 bases and J dropped 5 bases, with 3 bases sitting between them. The CDR3 totals 12 residues. Germline assignment: CDR1 SGHDT and CDR2 YYEEEE. Here the CDR3 reads CASSLGDQPQHF. The CDR3 DNA is TGTGCCAGCAGCTTGGGAGATCAGCCCCAGCATTTT.

As regards this clone: The same CDR3 arises from other DNA sequences in this sample as well. V and J are TRBV2 and TRBJ2-3, with TRBD1 matching 9 bases. J lost 3 bases, V lost 0 bases, and 1 base had no gene match. Germline assignment: CDR1 SNHLY and CDR2 FYNNEI. CDR3 length: 15 amino acids. CDR3 nucleotide sequence: TGTGCCAGCAGTGAAGCGGACAGGGGAACAGATACGCAGTATTTT. Amino acids: CASSEADRGTDTQYF. The full variable domain, rest sourced from reference TRBV2 and TRBJ2-3, is EPEVTQTPSHQVTQMGQEVILRCVPISNHLYFYWYRQILGQKVEFLVSFYNNEISEKSEIFDDQFSVERPDGSNFTLKIRSTKLEDSAMYFCASSEADRGTDTQYFGPGTRLTVL.

J is TRBJ1-1 and V is TRBV6-5; D unclear. Between the trimmed V and J ends, which lost 7 bases and 0 bases, there was a span of 9 bases. There are 13 residues in the CDR3. Germline assignment: CDR1 MNHEY and CDR2 SVGAGI. The DNA for the CDR3 is TGTGCCAGCACTATCTCCCTGAACACTGAAGCTTTCTTT. Its translation is CASTISLNTEAFF.

The V gene is TRBV5-1, the J gene TRBJ1-1; 10 bases match TRBD1. CDR3 length: 17 residues. Unmatched junction bases numbered 9, after V lost 4 bases and J lost 0 bases. CDR1 and CDR2 (germline): SGHRS, YFSETQ. The CDR3 DNA sequence: TGCGCCAGCAGCACCGGGCCGGGACAGGGGATGAACACTGAAGCTTTCTTT. Translating it yields CASSTGPGQGMNTEAFF.

J is TRBJ2-3 and V is TRBV2; maybe TRBD1 (6 bases). The CDR3 runs 14 residues. The ends were cut back, 7 bases at V and 7 bases at J, with 18 bases in the middle. Per germline, CDR1 SNHLY and CDR2 FYNNEI. CDR3: CASTAGARGNTQYF. The CDR3 nucleotides read TGTGCCAGCACCGCAGGGGCCCGCGGAAATACGCAGTATTTT.

This chain joins TRBV28 and TRBJ2-3; tentatively, D is TRBD1 (6 bases). Trimming took 7 bases from V and 1 from J, leaving 15 bases between them. The CDR3 contains 15 residues. Germline CDR1 MDHEN, CDR2 SYDVKM. The DNA for the CDR3 is TGTGCCAGCAACACCGGGACACTACGCACAGATACGCAGTATTTT. Encoded protein: CASNTGTLRTDTQYF.

For the CDR3, the DNA is TGTGCCAGCAGTTTAGGGACAGGGGGGTCTCGGCAGCCCCAGCATTTT. This gives the protein CASSLGTGGSRQPQHF. The chain recombines TRBV27 with TRBJ1-5; TRBD1 matches 11 bases. V gave up 2 bases and J gave up 7 bases; unmatched junction bases: 7. This CDR3 is 16 amino acids long. Germline V gene data show CDR1 as MNHEY and CDR2 as SMNVEV (reference sequence).

The chain links TRBV7-2 to TRBJ2-3; 10 bases agree with TRBD2. Germline values: CDR1 SGHTA, CDR2 FQGNSA. Losses at the gene ends were 5 bases for V and 6 bases for J; bases not matched to a gene: 5. The CDR3 loop spans 14 amino acids. CDR3 region: CASSLGLAVDTQYF. The CDR3 region has the DNA TGTGCCAGCAGCCTCGGACTAGCGGTGGATACGCAGTATTTT.

The chain uses TRBV7-6 and TRBJ1-1; D may be TRBD1 (6 bases). Looked up from germline, CDR1 is SGHVS and CDR2 is FNYEAQ. V lost 4 bases and J lost 14, with 26 bases in between. This CDR3 region has 15 residues. The DNA for the CDR3 is TGTGCCAGCAGCTACGCCCTAGGTCGTAGGGGGGGAGTGTTCTTT. Protein: CASSYALGRRGGVFF.

J is TRBJ1-1 and V is TRBV4-1, with unresolved D. Germline CDR1 reads MGHRA; CDR2 reads YSYEKL. This CDR3 has 14 residues. With 1 base removed from V and 0 bases from J, the gap between germline ends came to 6 bases. The CDR3, as DNA: TGCGCCAGCAGCCAAGTAATGTTGAACACTGAAGCTTTCTTT. Its translation is CASSQVMLNTEAFF.

The chain carries TRBV9 and TRBJ2-5; 12 bases match TRBD2. With V trimmed by 4 bases and J by 4 bases, 8 bases remained unmatched. The V gene's germline CDR1 is SGDLS and CDR2 YYNGEE. The CDR3 loop spans 16 amino acids. Written as DNA, the CDR3 is TGTGCCAGCAGCACATCTAGCGGGGGGGCCTCAGAGACCCAGTACTTC. Its protein is CASSTSSGGASETQYF.

V and J are TRBV4-3 and TRBJ1-4; 9 nucleotides line up with TRBD1. Germline CDR1 LGHNA, CDR2 YSLEER. V lost 0 bases to trimming and J lost 10 bases; unmatched junction nucleotides: 9. The CDR3 length is 16 residues. The CDR3 region has the DNA TGCGCCAGCAGCCAAGATCAGGGACAGGGTGGGAGAAAACTGTTTTTT. Translated, it gives CASSQDQGQGGRKLFF.

V gene TRBV29-1 combines with J gene TRBJ2-5, with D perhaps TRBD2 (5 bases). The germline V gene encodes CDR1 SQVTM and CDR2 ANQGSEA. There are 14 residues in the CDR3. Trimming cost V 0 bases and J 6 bases, with 14 bases left between them. The CDR3 loop is CSVEDYGVRKTQYF. The CDR3, as DNA: TGCAGCGTTGAAGATTACGGGGTAAGAAAGACCCAGTACTTC.

V and J are TRBV28 and TRBJ1-1; D gene uncertain. Trimming left V 3 bases short and J 2 bases short, with 10 bases between. Germline V gene lookup returns CDR1 MDHEN and CDR2 SYDVKM. The CDR3 is 14 residues long. The CDR3 spells CASSFTDTNTEAFF. DNA for the CDR3: TGTGCCAGCAGTTTTACTGACACCAACACTGAAGCTTTCTTT.

The chain joins TRBV20-1 to TRBJ1-1; D not certain. CDR1 and CDR2 (germline): DFQATT, SNEGSKA (reference sequence). The CDR3 covers 10 residues. The V and J ends lost 6 bases and 11 bases respectively, with 13 bases between them. The CDR3 protein is CSAALKRAFF. As DNA, the CDR3 is TGCAGTGCCGCCCTTAAACGGGCTTTCTTT.

This chain's CDR3 is CASSGAGSRNTEAFF. The DNA for the CDR3 is TGTGCCAGCAGCGGGGCGGGCTCGCGGAACACTGAAGCTTTCTTT. The genes are TRBV9 and TRBJ1-1; D unresolved. V gave up 3 bases and J gave up 1 base, with 13 bases separating them. Germline CDR1 is SGDLS and CDR2 is YYNGEE. The CDR3 spans 15 residues.

This clone was found a few times. The chain is built from TRBV9 and TRBJ2-7; TRBD1 is a possible D gene (5 bases). Germline lookup yields CDR1 SGDLS and CDR2 YYNGEE. This CDR3 comprises 16 residues. Trimming took off 4 bases at V and 2 bases at J, with 19 bases between the two ends. CDR3 coding DNA: TGTGCCAGCAGCTCCACAGGAATGGGCCTCCCCTACGAGCAGTACTTC. Protein: CASSSTGMGLPYEQYF.

The chain couples TRBV2 to TRBJ1-3; no clear D. Trimming shortened V by 6 bases and J by 1 base, and 10 bases separated the two germline ends. From germline, CDR1 is SNHLY and CDR2 FYNNEI. This CDR3 is built from 14 residues. Here the CDR3 DNA reads TGTGCCAGCAGACTACAACCATCTGGAAACACCATATATTTT. Encoded protein: CASRLQPSGNTIYF.

The rearrangement joins TRBV5-1 to TRBJ2-1, with TRBD1 as a possible D gene (6 bases). The germline V gene has CDR1 SGHRS and CDR2 YFSETQ. The CDR3 spans 16 residues. The V gene lost 4 bases and the J gene lost 3 bases, with 17 bases spanning the gap. The CDR3 DNA reads as TGCGCCAGCAGCCCAGGGGCGGCAGGCTTCTACAATGAGCAGTTCTTC. It is translated as CASSPGAAGFYNEQFF.

This chain connects TRBV29-1 to TRBJ2-7, with D possibly TRBD2 on 5 matching bases. CDR3 size: 15 residues. The germline V and J ends were trimmed by 5 bases and 0 bases, with 17 bases remaining between them. The germline V gene has CDR1 SQVTM and CDR2 ANQGSEA. The CDR3 protein is CSVRIASLSSYEQYF. CDR3 DNA: TGCAGCGTTCGAATAGCTAGCCTTAGCTCCTACGAGCAGTACTTC.

The J gene is TRBJ2-7, the V gene TRBV3-1 (or the pseudogene TRBV3-2); tentative D call: TRBD1 (6 bases). The germline V gene has CDR1 LGHDT and CDR2 YNNKEL (reference sequence). This CDR3 has 16 residues. V lost 0 bases to trimming and J lost 2 bases, with 14 bases between them. This chain's CDR3 is CASSQDLGRGTYEQYF. The CDR3 nucleotides are TGTGCCAGCAGCCAAGATCTGGGCAGGGGAACCTACGAGCAGTACTTC.

The chain links TRBV5-1 to TRBJ2-2; 7 bases are a match to TRBD1. Trimming cost V 4 bases and J 7 bases; bases outside gene matches: 10. Germline V gene data show CDR1 as SGHRS and CDR2 as YFSETQ. The CDR3 sequence is 15 residues long. The DNA of the CDR3 is TGCGCCAGCAGCCTGATGGACAGGACGAGCGGGGAGCTGTTTTTT. It specifies CASSLMDRTSGELFF.

The V gene is TRBV14, the J gene TRBJ1-2; 8 bases are a match to TRBD1. This CDR3 region has 15 residues. CDR1 SGHDN and CDR2 FVKESK come from the germline V gene. V was clipped by 2 bases and J by 6 bases; unmatched bases: 8. The CDR3 DNA reads as TGTGCCAGCAGCCAACTTCAATCAGGGGGCCATGGCTACACCTTC. Translation: CASSQLQSGGHGYTF.

The V call is TRBV5-1, the J call TRBJ2-1, with D tentatively TRBD1 (5 bases). Germline CDR1 reads SGHRS; CDR2 reads YFSETQ. The CDR3 contains 13 residues. V was trimmed by 3 bases and J by 7 bases, leaving 11 bases between them. DNA for the CDR3: TGCGCCAGCAGCTGGTCAGGGATGAATGAGCAGTTCTTC. This gives the protein CASSWSGMNEQFF. Together with reference TRBV5-1 and TRBJ2-1, the CDR3 gives the full variable domain: KAGVTQTPRYLIKTRGQQVTLSCSPISGHRSVSWYQQTPGQGLQFLFEYFSETQRNKGNFPGRFSGRQFSNSRSEMNVSTLELGDSALYLCASSWSGMNEQFFGPGTRLTVL.

This chain joins TRBV13 and TRBJ1-1; D may be TRBD1 (5 bases). The V gene lost 6 bases and the J gene lost 7 bases, with 9 bases spanning the gap. CDR3 length equals 11 residues. The germline V gene encodes CDR1 PRHDT and CDR2 FYEKMQ (reference sequence). This chain's CDR3 is CASRSQGEAFF. CDR3 nucleotide sequence: TGTGCCAGCAGATCTCAGGGTGAAGCTTTCTTT.

The rearrangement uses TRBV5-4 and TRBJ2-7, with D possibly being TRBD2 (5 bases). V was pared by 4 bases and J by 2 bases, with 10 bases between. CDR1 and CDR2 from the germline V gene are SGHNT and YYREEE (reference sequence). The CDR3 covers 13 residues. CDR3 amino acids: CASSRGFPYEQYV. The CDR3 DNA is TGTGCCAGCAGCCGGGGATTCCCCTACGAGCAGTACGTC.

A word on this clone: The sample contains more than one DNA sequence encoding this CDR3. This rearrangement joins TRBV19 to TRBJ1-6; D remains ambiguous. The CDR3 totals 17 residues. Deletions cut 1 base from V and 8 bases from J, with 18 bases between. Germline assignment: CDR1 LNHDA and CDR2 SQIVND (reference sequence). The DNA for the CDR3 is TGTGCCAGTAGTATAGGTCGAGCAGGTGGAACGTATTCACCCCTCCACTTT. The encoded protein is CASSIGRAGGTYSPLHF.